The rows below give T cell receptor beta chains drawn from one sample of a study of blood T cell repertoires in COVID-19. Method: immunoSEQ multiplex PCR; TCRdb's copy keeps in-frame clones and lacks some. The table records over 70,000 clones, about 85% of them present only once. Sequencing was performed on peripheral blood. All receptors come from a man older than 75 with acute or convalescent COVID-19. Each CDR3 is given without its conserved first and last residue. Fields, in order: V gene, J gene, CDR3 protein.

V: TRBV4-3; J: TRBJ2-3; CDR3: ASSQDQDIPTDTQY
V: TRBV7-9; J: TRBJ2-7; CDR3: ASSLAGEYEQY
V: TRBV27; J: TRBJ1-3; CDR3: ASSSLLSRGNTIY
V: TRBV18; J: TRBJ2-3; CDR3: ASSPRRAGGADTQY
V: TRBV19; J: TRBJ2-3; CDR3: ASRPTSAPSTDTQY
V: TRBV2; J: TRBJ1-2; CDR3: ASKRTGGFGGYT
V: TRBV5-1; J: TRBJ1-4; CDR3: ASSGGRGMKNEKLF
V: TRBV19; J: TRBJ1-2; CDR3: ASSIAPGQKANYGYT
V: TRBV11-2; J: TRBJ2-7; CDR3: ASSLDQGGGEQY
V: TRBV29-1; J: TRBJ2-5; CDR3: SVAHVETQY
V: TRBV7-2; J: TRBJ2-3; CDR3: ASSLGLAGGADTQY
V: TRBV5-1; J: TRBJ2-5; CDR3: ASSLMTEYQETQY
V: TRBV3-1/TRBV3-2; J: TRBJ1-5; CDR3: ASSASNLRGGNQPQH
V: TRBV6-1; J: TRBJ2-5; CDR3: ASSEALLDRGQETQY
V: TRBV6-2/TRBV6-3; J: TRBJ2-7; CDR3: ASSYSTSGGLGYEQY
V: TRBV7-3; J: TRBJ1-1; CDR3: ASSLTPRTGGRNTEAF
V: TRBV28; J: TRBJ1-2; CDR3: ASTDRVLNLLYGYT
V: TRBV19; J: TRBJ1-3; CDR3: ASSIDRGTGNTIY
V: TRBV5-1; J: TRBJ2-3; CDR3: ASRRSQGTDTQY
V: TRBV5-1; J: TRBJ1-1; CDR3: ASSTDRVGSEAF
V: TRBV7-9; J: TRBJ1-1; CDR3: ASSAGLAAF
V: TRBV29-1; J: TRBJ1-2; CDR3: SVESRGGYGYT
V: TRBV19; J: TRBJ1-3; CDR3: ASSLMGQGNTIY
V: TRBV5-1; J: TRBJ2-5; CDR3: ASSYGQGAETQY
V: TRBV27; J: TRBJ1-2; CDR3: ASSLSSTGGAGGGYT
V: TRBV2; J: TRBJ2-1; CDR3: ASSQFEASYNEQF
V: TRBV10-3; J: TRBJ2-7; CDR3: AISESKGFNEQY
V: TRBV6-5; J: TRBJ2-5; CDR3: ASTGGNGQETQY
V: TRBV7-2; J: TRBJ2-3; CDR3: ASSFRTGPTDTQY
V: TRBV7-9; J: TRBJ2-1; CDR3: ASSLGLAVDTKHNEQF
V: TRBV5-4; J: TRBJ2-5; CDR3: ASSVGGPGGVRETQY
V: TRBV6-5; J: TRBJ2-1; CDR3: ASKIQGNEQF
V: TRBV5-1; J: TRBJ2-5; CDR3: ASSLRTQETQY
V: TRBV9; J: TRBJ2-6; CDR3: ASSVGGAGANVLT
V: TRBV7-3; J: TRBJ2-7; CDR3: ASSPDRAREQY
V: TRBV21-1; J: TRBJ1-5; CDR3: ASKEERDRAMNQPQH